These 14 T cell receptor beta chains were all obtained from the same sample, sequenced in a study of cytomegalovirus exposure and HLA in healthy donors. PCR involved 60 Vbeta and 13 Jbeta primers. Using immunoSEQ multiplex PCR, the repertoire was profiled, and TCRdb retains in-frame clones only, with some absent. Among 130,000 to 150,000 clones listed, 70% to 80% were seen once. The sample was PBMCs. The receptors here all came from a man between 18 and 35 years old in good health and CMV-seronegative.

The rearrangement uses TRBV27 and TRBJ2-2; 12 nucleotides match TRBD2. Germline loops: CDR1 MNHEY, CDR2 SMNVEV (reference sequence). J lost 2 bases, V lost 4 bases, and 8 bases had no gene match. The CDR3 runs to 18 residues. This CDR3 reads CASSWAGTSGFNTGELFF. The DNA for the CDR3 is TGTGCCAGCAGTTGGGCGGGGACTAGCGGGTTTAACACCGGGGAGCTGTTTTTT.

This chain joins TRBV27 and TRBJ2-7, with D tentatively TRBD1 (6 bases). The V gene's germline CDR1 is MNHEY and CDR2 SMNVEV (reference sequence). This CDR3 has 13 residues. V shed 5 bases and J shed 0 bases, with 8 bases lying between them. In DNA, the CDR3 is TGTGCCAGCAGTCAGGGGAACTCCTACGAGCAGTACTTC. Translated, it gives CASSQGNSYEQYF.

This clone has a handful of counts. V gene TRBV19 combines with J gene TRBJ1-5, with TRBD1 as a possible D gene (5 bases). V lost 1 base, J lost 3 bases, and 10 bases lay in between. This CDR3 comprises 15 residues. Germline V gene sequence: CDR1 LNHDA, CDR2 SQIVND (reference sequence). The DNA of the CDR3 is TGTGCCAGTAGTATAGTGGGAGGGGTCAATCAGCCCCAGCATTTT. As protein: CASSIVGGVNQPQHF.

The table lists this clone with a few counts. This chain links TRBV5-4 with TRBJ2-5; possible D gene TRBD1, 6 bases. The DNA end lines up better with TRBJ2-7; the J call may be wrong. CDR3 size: 13 residues. Germline CDR1 reads SGHNT; CDR2 reads YYREEE (reference sequence). This CDR3 is CASSEGQNYEQYF. In DNA form, the CDR3 reads TGTGCCAGCAGCGAGGGACAAAACTACGAGCAGTACTTC.

The chain has TRBV5-1 and TRBJ1-2; D might be TRBD1 (5 bases). This CDR3 spans 17 amino acids. Trimming took off 4 bases at V and 3 bases at J, with 22 bases between the two ends. Per the germline V gene, CDR1 is SGHRS and CDR2 is YFSETQ. The CDR3 DNA reads as TGCGCCAGCAGCCCGGCTGGGGGGACGGGGGTTGACTATGGCTACACCTTC. Translating gives CASSPAGGTGVDYGYTF.

V is TRBV10-3 and J is TRBJ2-7; 11 bases map to TRBD1. Germline V gene sequence: CDR1 ENHRY, CDR2 SYGVKD. The CDR3 is 15 residues long. V trimming: 5 bases; J trimming: 2 bases; junction bases outside the gene matches: 5. In DNA, the CDR3 is TGTGCCATCAGTCGCCCGGGACAGGGGGCCTACGAGCAGTACTTC. Its protein is CAISRPGQGAYEQYF.

This clone has a single count. The chain employs TRBV5-1 and TRBJ2-5; D possibly corresponds to TRBD1 (5 bases). The CDR3 sequence is 15 residues long. Germline V gene sequence: CDR1 SGHRS, CDR2 YFSETQ. V lost 0 bases, J lost 4 bases, and 13 bases lay in between. This chain's CDR3 is CASSLGGAGPETQYF. CDR3 nucleotides: TGCGCCAGCAGCTTGGGTGGGGCAGGGCCAGAGACCCAGTACTTC.

The chain joins TRBV27 to TRBJ2-3; no clear D gene. Germline V lookup: CDR1 MNHEY, CDR2 SMNVEV (reference sequence). The CDR3 loop spans 15 amino acids. Trimming removed 3 bases from V and 2 bases from J, with 12 bases in between. CDR3 in DNA: TGTGCCAGCAGTTTTACCCGAGAAGACACAGATACGCAGTATTTT. This translates into CASSFTREDTDTQYF.

The chain carries TRBV18 and TRBJ1-1; a possible D gene is TRBD1 (5 bases). Trimming left V 0 bases short and J 4 bases short, with 15 bases between. The CDR3 totals 16 residues. Looked up from germline, CDR1 is KGHSH and CDR2 is LQKENI. The CDR3 loop reads CASSPPNPGLSTEAFF. Written as DNA, the CDR3 is TGTGCCAGCTCACCACCGAATCCGGGACTGAGCACTGAAGCTTTCTTT.

The J gene is TRBJ1-2, the V gene TRBV7-3; 7 bases align to TRBD1. The CDR3 loop spans 13 amino acids. Germline CDR1 reads SGHTA; CDR2 reads FQGTGA. V was pared by 5 bases and J by 6 bases, with 6 bases of the junction left unmatched. In nucleotides, the CDR3 is TGTGCCAGCAGCGATGGACAGGAGGATGGCTACACCTTC. Translation: CASSDGQEDGYTF.

The chain uses TRBV6-5 and TRBJ2-7; TRBD2 might be the D (6 bases). V lost 7 bases, J lost 10 bases, and 20 bases lay in between. In germline, CDR1 is MNHEY, CDR2 SVGAGI. The CDR3 length is 13 residues. CDR3 coding DNA: TGTGCCAGCAAGTCGTATTGGGACTTTAAACAGTACTTC. This gives the protein CASKSYWDFKQYF.

This sequence joins TRBV5-4 and TRBJ2-2, with a weak D call TRBD2 (6 bases). V lost 3 bases, J lost 6 bases, and 12 bases lay in between. In germline, CDR1 is SGHNT, CDR2 YYREEE (reference sequence). The CDR3 is 14 residues long. The CDR3 is CASSSGLAPGELFF. CDR3 nucleotides: TGTGCCAGCAGCTCGGGCCTAGCGCCCGGGGAGCTGTTTTTT.

This chain links TRBV5-6 with TRBJ1-6; a weak D match, TRBD1 (6 bases). CDR1 SGHDT and CDR2 YYEEEE come from the germline V gene. Trimming took off 5 bases at V and 7 bases at J, with 10 bases between the two ends. The CDR3 contains 13 residues. CDR3 in DNA: TGTGCCAGCAGGCGTGGACAGAATTCACCCCTCCACTTT. Translation gives CASRRGQNSPLHF.

The rearrangement joins TRBV6-6 to TRBJ2-5, with 8 bases fitting TRBD1. Trimming took 2 bases from V and 2 from J; bases not matched to a gene: 7. CDR3 length: 16 amino acids. Germline V gene sequence: CDR1 MNHNY, CDR2 SVGAGI (reference sequence). The CDR3 DNA follows: TGTGCCAGCAGTTACAACAGGGGGAACTCGCAAGAGACCCAGTACTTC. This translates into CASSYNRGNSQETQYF.